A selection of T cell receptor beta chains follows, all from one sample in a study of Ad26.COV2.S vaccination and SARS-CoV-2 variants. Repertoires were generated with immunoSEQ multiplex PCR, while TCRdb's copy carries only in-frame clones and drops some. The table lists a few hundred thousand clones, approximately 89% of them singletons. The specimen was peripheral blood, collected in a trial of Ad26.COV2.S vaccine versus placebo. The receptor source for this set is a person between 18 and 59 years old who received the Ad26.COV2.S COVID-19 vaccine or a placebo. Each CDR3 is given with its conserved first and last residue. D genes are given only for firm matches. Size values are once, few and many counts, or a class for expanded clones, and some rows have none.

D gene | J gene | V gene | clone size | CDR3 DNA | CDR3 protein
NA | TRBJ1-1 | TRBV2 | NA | TGTGCCAGCAGCTCCCCGCGGGATTTGAACACTGAAGCTTTCTTT | CASSSPRDLNTEAFF
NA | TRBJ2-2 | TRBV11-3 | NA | TGTGCCAGCAGCTTAGGTAGTATTTGGAACACCGGGGAGCTGTTTTTT | CASSLGSIWNTGELFF
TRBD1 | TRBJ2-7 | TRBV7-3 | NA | TGTGCCAGCAGCGAAGGGGGCTCCCAGTCCTACGAGCAGTACTTC | CASSEGGSQSYEQYF
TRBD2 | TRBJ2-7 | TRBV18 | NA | TGTGCCAGCTCACCGCCGGCGGGGGGGCACGAGCAGTACTTC | CASSPPAGGHEQYF
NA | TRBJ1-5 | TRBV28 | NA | TGTGCCAGCAGTTTTATTGCCAGGCAGCCCCAGCATTTT | CASSFIARQPQHF
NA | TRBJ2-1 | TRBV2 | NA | TGTGCCAGCAGCCCGAAAGTCGTCTACAATGAGCAGTTCTTC | CASSPKVVYNEQFF
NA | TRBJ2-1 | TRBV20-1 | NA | TGCAGTGCTAGTGTCTACAATGAGCAGTTCTTC | CSASVYNEQFF
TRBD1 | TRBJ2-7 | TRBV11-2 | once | TGTGCCAGCAGCTCCCGGACAGGGGGTATCAACGAGCAGTACTTC | CASSSRTGGINEQYF
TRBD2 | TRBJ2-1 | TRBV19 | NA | TGTGCCAGTAGTATAGGTTCGGCGGGGGGGAATAATGAGCAGTTCTTC | CASSIGSAGGNNEQFF
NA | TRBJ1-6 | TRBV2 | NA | TGTGCCAGCAGTGGACAGGAGAATTCACCCCTCCACTTT | CASSGQENSPLHF
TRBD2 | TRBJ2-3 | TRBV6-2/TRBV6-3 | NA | TGTGCCAGCAGCCTCCTGACTAGCGGGAGGGTGCCAGATACGCAGTATTTT | CASSLLTSGRVPDTQYF
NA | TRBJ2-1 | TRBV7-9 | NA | TGTGCCAGCAGCTTAGTTGGCCAGGGGTACAATGAGCAGTTCTTC | CASSLVGQGYNEQFF
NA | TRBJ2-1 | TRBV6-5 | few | TGTGCCAGCAGTATGGGAATAGAATCCGATGAGCAGTTCTTC | CASSMGIESDEQFF
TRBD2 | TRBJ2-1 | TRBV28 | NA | TGTGCCAGCAGTTCCCAAGGGACTAGCGCCGCTGAGCAGTTCTTC | CASSSQGTSAAEQFF
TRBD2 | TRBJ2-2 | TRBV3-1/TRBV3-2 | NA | TGTGCCAGCAGCCAGCGGGGGTATGGAACCGGGGAGCTGTTTTTT | CASSQRGYGTGELFF
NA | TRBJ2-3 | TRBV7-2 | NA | TGTGCCAGCAAACTTCTAGCTCCAGATACGCAGTATTTT | CASKLLAPDTQYF
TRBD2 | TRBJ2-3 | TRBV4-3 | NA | TGCGCCAGCAGCCAAGATGCTAGCGGGGGCGGAGGGGGCACAGATACGCAGTATTTT | CASSQDASGGGGGTDTQYF
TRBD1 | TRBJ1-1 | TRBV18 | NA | TGTGCCAGCTCATTCCAAGGGGGCCCGAACACTGAAGCTTTCTTT | CASSFQGGPNTEAFF
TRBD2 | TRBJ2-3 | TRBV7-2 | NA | TGTGCCAGCAGCTTTGCGGGGGGGCCAGATACGCAGTATTTT | CASSFAGGPDTQYF
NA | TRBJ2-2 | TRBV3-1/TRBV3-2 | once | TGTGCCAGCAGCCCTAGGGTTGACGGGGAGCTGTTTTTT | CASSPRVDGELFF
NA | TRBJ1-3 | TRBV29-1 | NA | TGCAGCGGGCATACGGCTGGAAACACCATATATTTT | CSGHTAGNTIYF
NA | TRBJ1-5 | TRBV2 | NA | TGTGCCAGCACCCCGGTTAATAGCAATCAGCCCCAGCATTTT | CASTPVNSNQPQHF
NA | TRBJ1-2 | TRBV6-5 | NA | TGTGCCACCTTAAGCGGGAGGACGAATGGCTACACCTTC | CATLSGRTNGYTF
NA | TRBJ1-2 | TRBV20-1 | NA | TGCAGTGCTAAGGCCATCTATGGCTACACCTTC | CSAKAIYGYTF
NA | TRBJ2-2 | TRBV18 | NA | TGTGCCAGCTCACCGTTGGGGCAGGGAGGCACCGGGGAGCTGTTTTTT | CASSPLGQGGTGELFF
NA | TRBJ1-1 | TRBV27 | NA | TGTGCCAGCAGTTCTGCATTCCAGGGGATGAACACTGAAGCTTTCTTT | CASSSAFQGMNTEAFF
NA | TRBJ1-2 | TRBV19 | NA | TGTGCCAGTAGTATTGGGAGGCCGGTCTATGGCTACACCTTC | CASSIGRPVYGYTF
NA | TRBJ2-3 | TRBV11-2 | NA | TGTGCCAGCAGCTTAGGGGGGTTCGCCGCAGATACGCAGTATTTT | CASSLGGFAADTQYF
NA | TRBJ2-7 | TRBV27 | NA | TGTGCCAGCAGCCCCTACGGAGGGGGCTCCTACGAGCAGTACTTC | CASSPYGGGSYEQYF
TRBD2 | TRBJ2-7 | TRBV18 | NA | TGTGCCAGCTCACCACGGACTAGGCCCGTACAGGAGCAGTACTTC | CASSPRTRPVQEQYF
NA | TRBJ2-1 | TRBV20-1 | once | TGCAGTGCTAGAGTGGGAACCCAGCAGTTCTTC | CSARVGTQQFF
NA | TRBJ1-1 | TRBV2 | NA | TGTGCCAGCAGTGAGTTTTGGGGACTTATGAACACTGAAGCTTTCTTT | CASSEFWGLMNTEAFF
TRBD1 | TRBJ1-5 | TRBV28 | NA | TGTGCCAGCAGCCTCGGACAGGGCTGGCAGCCCCAGCATTTT | CASSLGQGWQPQHF
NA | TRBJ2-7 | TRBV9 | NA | TGTGCCAGCAGCCCCCCGGTCCCCTACGAGCAGTACTTC | CASSPPVPYEQYF
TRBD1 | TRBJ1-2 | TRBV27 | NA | TGTGCCAGCAGTTTCTCACAGGGGAGGTATGGCTACACCTTC | CASSFSQGRYGYTF
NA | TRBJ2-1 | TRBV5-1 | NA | TGCGCCAGTTCGAGGGGGGAGAGCTCCTACAATGAGCAGTTCTTC | CASSRGESSYNEQFF
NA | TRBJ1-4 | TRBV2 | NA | TGTGCCAGCAGTGAATGGCAGAGCTTTAATGAAAAACTGTTTTTT | CASSEWQSFNEKLFF
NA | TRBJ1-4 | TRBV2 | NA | TGTGCCAGCAGTGACTTGGGTTGGCAGGAAGATGAAAAACTGTTTTTT | CASSDLGWQEDEKLFF
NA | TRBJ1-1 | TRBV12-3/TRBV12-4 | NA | TGTGCCAGCAGGGTGTGGGACACTGAAGCTTTCTTT | CASRVWDTEAFF
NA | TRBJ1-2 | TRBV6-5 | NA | TGTGCCAGCAGCCAGGGGTATGGCTACACCTTC | CASSQGYGYTF
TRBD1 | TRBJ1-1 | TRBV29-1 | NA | TGCAGCGTTGGCACGGGACAGGGGGCACAGACTGAAGCTTTCTTT | CSVGTGQGAQTEAFF
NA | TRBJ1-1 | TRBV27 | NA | TGTGCCAGCAGTTTAGTAGGGGTGAAGACTGAAGCTTTCTTT | CASSLVGVKTEAFF
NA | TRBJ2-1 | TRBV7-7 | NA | TGTGCCAGCAGCCCCCGGGGACCAGTGGGGGCTAATGAGCAGTTCTTC | CASSPRGPVGANEQFF
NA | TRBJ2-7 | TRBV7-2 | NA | TGTGCCAGCAGCTTAGTTTTCTACGAGCAGTACTTC | CASSLVFYEQYF
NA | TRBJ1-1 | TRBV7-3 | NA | TGTGCCAGCAGCTCCCAGAGGGGTACTGAAGCTTTCTTT | CASSSQRGTEAFF
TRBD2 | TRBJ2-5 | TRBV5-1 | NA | TGCGCCAGCAGCTTCGCCGGGACTAGCGGAGAGACCCAGTACTTC | CASSFAGTSGETQYF
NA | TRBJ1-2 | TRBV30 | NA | TGTGCCTGGAGTCAGGGTTTATGGATCTATGGCTACACCTTC | CAWSQGLWIYGYTF
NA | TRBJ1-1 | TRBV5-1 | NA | TGCGCCAGCAGCTTGGATTCCAGGCCCAGCCCTGAAGCTTTCTTT | CASSLDSRPSPEAFF
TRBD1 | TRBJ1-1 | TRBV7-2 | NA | TGTGCCAGCAGCCCTTGGACAGGATTGAACACTGAAGCTTTCTTT | CASSPWTGLNTEAFF
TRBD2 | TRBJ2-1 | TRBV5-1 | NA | TGCGCCAGCAGCTTGACATTGAGCGGGGGTATCAATGAGCAGTTCTTC | CASSLTLSGGINEQFF
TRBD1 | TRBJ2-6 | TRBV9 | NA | TGTGCCAGCAGCATTAGACAGGGGGCGTCGGGGGCCAACGTCCTGACTTTC | CASSIRQGASGANVLTF
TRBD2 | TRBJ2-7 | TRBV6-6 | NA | TGTGCCAGCAAGGGACTAGCGGAACTGGGGGAGCAGTACTTC | CASKGLAELGEQYF
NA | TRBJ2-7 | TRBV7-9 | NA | TGTGCCAGCAGCTTCATACGGGACACCTATAAGCAGTACTTC | CASSFIRDTYKQYF
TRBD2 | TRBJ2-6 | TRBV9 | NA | TGTGCCAGCAGGGCGGGGGTACACGGGGCCAACGTCCTGACTTTC | CASRAGVHGANVLTF
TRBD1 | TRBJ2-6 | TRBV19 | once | TGTGCCAGTAGTAAACGGGACAGGGCTCTCTCTGGGGCCAACGTCCTGACTTTC | CASSKRDRALSGANVLTF
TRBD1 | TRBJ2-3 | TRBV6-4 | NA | TGTGCCAGCAGTGAGAATCACGGACAGGGGATAGTCGGCACAGATACGCAGTATTTT | CASSENHGQGIVGTDTQYF